This is a list of T cell receptor beta chains from one sample in a study of graft-versus-host responses after intestinal transplantation. Their antigen targets remain unknown. TCRdb keeps only in-frame clones here, not all; method: immunoSEQ multiplex PCR. Among roughly 130,000 clones listed, around 90% were seen once. Sample: unstimulated CD4+ T cells sorted from spleen or lymph node cells, taken before intestinal transplant. The receptors derive from a human donor who received an intestinal transplant. The CDR3 runs from the conserved cysteine through the conserved F or W. D genes are given only for firm matches. Clone size is stated in some rows and not others, as once, few, many or a class when expanded.

d_call	j_call	clone_size	v_call	cdr3_nt	cdr3_aa
-	TRBJ2-3	-	TRBV29-1	TGCAGCGTTTCCCGGATGGATACGCAGTATTTT	CSVSRMDTQYF
-	TRBJ1-2	-	TRBV18	TGTGCCAGCTCACCGGCAGGGGACCCCTATGGCTACACCTTC	CASSPAGDPYGYTF
TRBD2	TRBJ2-1	-	TRBV28	TGTGCCAGTCCCCCGGGACTAGCGGGAGCCGGCTCCTACAATGAGCAGTTCTTC	CASPPGLAGAGSYNEQFF
TRBD1	TRBJ2-5	-	TRBV5-4	TGTGCCAGCAGCTTGCGAGGTATGGGGACAGCCCAAGAGACCCAGTACTTC	CASSLRGMGTAQETQYF
-	TRBJ1-1	-	TRBV10-2	TGCGCCAGCACCCCGGGACGGCTGAACACTGAAGCTTTCTTT	CASTPGRLNTEAFF
TRBD1	TRBJ2-5	once	TRBV11-3	TGTGCCAGCAGCTTACGGCTACCCGGGACAGATAAAGAGACCCAGTACTTC	CASSLRLPGTDKETQYF
-	TRBJ2-7	few	TRBV6-1	TGTGCCAGCAGTGGAGAGTACGAGCAGTACTTC	CASSGEYEQYF
TRBD2	TRBJ2-3	-	TRBV6-1	TGTGCCAGCAGCGTAGCGGGCCTCGCAGATACGCAGTATTTT	CASSVAGLADTQYF
-	TRBJ1-5	-	TRBV6-4	TGTGCCAGCAGTGCCTCCCGGGTGGGGGGGATTTTGAGCAATCAGCCCCAGCATTTT	CASSASRVGGILSNQPQHF
TRBD2	TRBJ2-7	-	TRBV27	TGTGCCAGCAGAGGGACTAGCGGGAGGACGAGCTCCTACGAGCAGTACTTC	CASRGTSGRTSSYEQYF
-	TRBJ1-4	-	TRBV6-5	TGTGCCAGCAGCCCAAACAGGGCGGGTAATGAAAAACTGTTTTTT	CASSPNRAGNEKLFF
-	TRBJ2-3	-	TRBV10-3	TGTGCCATCAGTGAGTCTGCTAGCGAGATCACAGATACGCAGTATTTT	CAISESASEITDTQYF
-	TRBJ2-3	-	TRBV7-2	TGTGCCAGCAGCTTAGGGGTTTCCCAAGATACGCAGTATTTT	CASSLGVSQDTQYF
TRBD1	TRBJ1-4	-	TRBV5-6	TGTGCCAGCAGCCTACAGGGGAATGAAAAACTGTTTTTT	CASSLQGNEKLFF
-	TRBJ2-5	-	TRBV19	TGTGCCAGTAGTATAGTTTGGGGTCAAGAGACCCAGTACTTC	CASSIVWGQETQYF
TRBD1	TRBJ1-2	-	TRBV29-1	TGCAGCGTTGAAAGAGGGACAGGAGCCTTCGAAACCTTC	CSVERGTGAFETF
-	TRBJ1-4	-	TRBV6-1	TGTGCCAGCAGTGTAGGAAGGATGGCTAATGAAAAACTGTTTTTT	CASSVGRMANEKLFF
-	TRBJ2-6	-	TRBV5-1	TGCGCCAGCAGCTTCCGGGCAGCCCTTAGCTCTGGGGCCAACGTCCTGACTTTC	CASSFRAALSSGANVLTF